This is a list of T cell receptor beta chains from one sample in a study of glioma-infiltrating T cells after dendritic cell vaccination. The protocol was immunoSEQ multiplex PCR, while the TCRdb copy is restricted to in-frame clones and leaves out a portion. The sample gives over 75,000 clones, 80% to 90% of which show up once; 2% to 2.5% is in the top ten. This specimen consisted of blood, obtained after dendritic cell vaccination. These receptors were obtained from a human donor with glioblastoma. CDR3s include the opening cysteine and the closing phenylalanine or tryptophan. D genes are given only for firm matches. Size tells how often a clone was seen (once, few, many) or the class of an expanded clone, and some rows leave it out.

CDR3aa,CDR3nt,d_gene,v_gene,abundance,j_gene
CASSSPGLGYEQYF,TGTGCCAGCAGCTCCCCGGGACTGGGCTACGAGCAGTACTTC,-,TRBV5-4,-,TRBJ2-7
CASSLGLNQPQHF,TGTGCCAGCAGCTTAGGTCTCAATCAGCCCCAGCATTTT,-,TRBV11-2,-,TRBJ1-5
CASSLEASPRGTQYF,TGTGCCAGCAGCTTAGAGGCTAGCCCTCGGGGGACCCAGTACTTC,-,TRBV7-8,few,TRBJ2-5
CASARDIHGYTF,TGTGCTAGTGCTCGGGACATACATGGCTACACCTTC,-,TRBV12-5,-,TRBJ1-2
CASSSLAGGRGTQYF,TGTGCCAGCAGCTCTTTAGCGGGGGGCCGGGGGACCCAGTACTTC,TRBD2,TRBV7-2,-,TRBJ2-5
CANRQELSGNTIYF,TGTGCCAACAGACAGGAGCTCTCTGGAAACACCATATATTTT,-,TRBV10-3,-,TRBJ1-3
CASSPYDAGRQPQHF,TGTGCCAGCTCACCATATGATGCAGGGCGGCAGCCCCAGCATTTT,-,TRBV18,-,TRBJ1-5
CASSWTSGDNEQFF,TGTGCCAGCAGCTGGACTAGCGGGGACAATGAGCAGTTCTTC,TRBD2,TRBV7-9,-,TRBJ2-1
CASSSGQGTEAFF,TGTGCCAGCAGCAGTGGACAGGGGACTGAAGCTTTCTTT,TRBD1,TRBV7-9,-,TRBJ1-1
CASSGDRGGSYNEQFF,TGTGCCAGCAGCGGGGACAGGGGGGGGTCCTACAATGAGCAGTTCTTC,TRBD1,TRBV5-6,-,TRBJ2-1
CATSRAVNTEAFF,TGTGCCACCAGCAGAGCAGTGAACACTGAAGCTTTCTTT,-,TRBV15,-,TRBJ1-1
CASSPSGGRGELFF,TGTGCCAGCAGCCCAAGCGGGGGTCGTGGGGAGCTGTTTTTT,TRBD2,TRBV7-2,-,TRBJ2-2
CASSLVAGGKNIQYF,TGTGCCAGCAGTTTAGTAGCAGGGGGCAAAAACATTCAGTACTTC,TRBD1,TRBV27,-,TRBJ2-4
CASSKGDREREQFF,TGCGCCAGCAGTAAAGGGGACAGGGAGAGGGAGCAGTTCTTC,TRBD1,TRBV5-1,-,TRBJ2-1
CASSRNLAGGRQDTQYF,TGTGCCAGTAGCAGAAACCTAGCGGGGGGGCGTCAAGATACGCAGTATTTT,TRBD2,TRBV19,-,TRBJ2-3
CASSPGSVSRYGYTF,TGTGCCAGCAGCCCCGGGTCCGTTTCTCGCTATGGCTACACCTTC,-,TRBV6-1,-,TRBJ1-2
CASSILAGVPGELFF,TGTGCCAGCAGCATACTAGCGGGAGTTCCCGGGGAGCTGTTTTTT,TRBD2,TRBV9,-,TRBJ2-2
CASSLRGANEKLFF,TGTGCCAGCAGTCTCAGGGGGGCTAATGAAAAACTGTTTTTT,TRBD1,TRBV5-4,-,TRBJ1-4
CATSRERQGVSPLHF,TGTGCCACCAGCAGAGAGCGACAGGGAGTGTCACCCCTCCACTTT,TRBD1,TRBV15,once,TRBJ1-6
CASSSPGHSLNSNQPQHF,TGTGCCAGCAGTTCTCCGGGACACAGCTTGAATAGCAATCAGCCCCAGCATTTT,-,TRBV28,-,TRBJ1-5
CASNPGGSNQPQHF,TGTGCCAGTAATCCGGGGGGAAGCAATCAGCCCCAGCATTTT,-,TRBV19,-,TRBJ1-5
CASSLAGVRTGELFF,TGCGCCAGCAGTTTAGCGGGAGTCAGGACCGGGGAGCTGTTTTTT,TRBD2,TRBV4-1,-,TRBJ2-2
CASSGRGGARTEAFF,TGTGCCAGCAGTGGGCGAGGGGGCGCGAGGACTGAAGCTTTCTTT,TRBD1,TRBV2,-,TRBJ1-1
CASGLALAGGTQYF,TGTGCTAGTGGTTTAGCCTTAGCGGGGGGTACGCAGTATTTT,TRBD2,TRBV12-5,-,TRBJ2-3
CASSRVGTGTYNEQFF,TGTGCCAGCAGCCGCGTGGGGACAGGAACCTACAATGAGCAGTTCTTC,TRBD1,TRBV7-2,-,TRBJ2-1
CASSPPQGTGREQYF,TGTGCCAGCTCACCACCTCAGGGGACAGGACGCGAGCAGTACTTC,TRBD1,TRBV18,-,TRBJ2-7
CASSYSREVMYGYTF,TGTGCCAGCAGTTACTCGCGGGAGGTGATGTATGGCTACACCTTC,-,TRBV6-5,few,TRBJ1-2
CASRGQGRDYGYTF,TGTGCCAGCAGGGGACAGGGGCGGGACTATGGCTACACCTTC,TRBD1,TRBV6-5,-,TRBJ1-2
CASSLAGLGINEQFF,TGTGCCAGCAGCTTAGCGGGACTAGGCATCAATGAGCAGTTCTTC,TRBD2,TRBV11-2,-,TRBJ2-1
CASSRTGAGNTIYF,TGTGCCAGCAGCCGGACAGGGGCGGGAAACACCATATATTTT,TRBD1,TRBV5-6,-,TRBJ1-3
CASTLGTASEQYF,TGTGCCAGCACTCTCGGGACAGCGAGCGAGCAGTACTTC,TRBD1,TRBV7-9,-,TRBJ2-7
CATSRGLLPQTGNTIYF,TGTGCCACCAGCAGAGGACTTTTGCCTCAAACTGGAAACACCATATATTTT,-,TRBV15,-,TRBJ1-3
CASSLASLAGAAEQFF,TGTGCCAGCAGCTTAGCCTCACTAGCGGGAGCCGCTGAGCAGTTCTTC,TRBD2,TRBV7-9,-,TRBJ2-1
CANSRGSRGDTEAFF,TGTGCCAACAGCCGGGGGTCTAGGGGAGACACTGAAGCTTTCTTT,-,TRBV6-5,-,TRBJ1-1
CASSDIPNQPQHF,TGTGCCAGTTCGGACATCCCCAATCAGCCCCAGCATTTT,-,TRBV6-1,-,TRBJ1-5
CASSATGTSTETQYF,TGTGCCAGCAGCGCGACCGGGACATCGACAGAGACCCAGTACTTC,-,TRBV5-4,-,TRBJ2-5
CASSLAQGANTGELFF,TGTGCCAGCAGCTTAGCCCAGGGGGCGAACACCGGGGAGCTGTTTTTT,TRBD1,TRBV13,-,TRBJ2-2
CASSLGTGTSGYTF,TGTGCCAGCAGCTTAGGGACAGGGACGTCTGGCTACACCTTC,TRBD1,TRBV5-4,-,TRBJ1-2
CSAGISNTGELFF,TGCAGCGCAGGGATCTCGAACACCGGGGAGCTGTTTTTT,-,TRBV29-1,-,TRBJ2-2
CASSERLAGPQKTQYF,TGTGCCAGCAGTGAGAGACTAGCGGGACCTCAAAAGACCCAGTACTTC,TRBD2,TRBV6-4,-,TRBJ2-5
CASSLDRGNTEAFF,TGTGCCAGCAGCTTAGATCGGGGGAACACTGAAGCTTTCTTT,-,TRBV7-8,-,TRBJ1-1
CASSENGGYYGYTF,TGTGCCAGCAGTGAAAACGGCGGGTACTATGGCTACACCTTC,-,TRBV6-1,-,TRBJ1-2
CASSDAAEDQPQHF,TGTGCCAGCAGTGACGCTGCAGAGGATCAGCCCCAGCATTTT,-,TRBV6-4,once,TRBJ1-5
CASSPNRGSYNEQFF,TGTGCCAGCTCACCAAACAGGGGGTCCTACAATGAGCAGTTCTTC,TRBD1,TRBV18,-,TRBJ2-1
CASSDIGELVKAFF,TGTGCCAGCAGTGATATCGGGGAGCTAGTCAAAGCTTTCTTT,-,TRBV6-1,-,TRBJ1-1
CASSFTGSYEQYF,TGTGCCAGCAGCTTTACCGGTAGCTACGAGCAGTACTTC,-,TRBV11-3,-,TRBJ2-7
CASSFVGGTRTDTQYF,TGTGCCAGCAGCTTCGTGGGGGGGACTAGGACAGATACGCAGTATTTT,TRBD2,TRBV11-2,few,TRBJ2-3
CAISAKGGQGSYEQYF,TGTGCCATCAGTGCGAAAGGGGGTCAGGGATCCTACGAGCAGTACTTC,-,TRBV10-3,-,TRBJ2-7
CASSFLAGGRETQYF,TGTGCCAGCAGTTTTTTAGCGGGGGGTAGAGAGACCCAGTACTTC,TRBD2,TRBV28,-,TRBJ2-5
CASSLQSLGGSSRGEQFF,TGTGCCAGCAGCTTACAGTCCCTCGGCGGGAGTTCTAGGGGTGAGCAGTTCTTC,TRBD2,TRBV7-3,-,TRBJ2-1
CASRLNGEQYF,TGTGCCAGCAGACTTAACGGCGAGCAGTACTTC,-,TRBV28,-,TRBJ2-7
CASRLGLGVQNEKLFF,TGCGCCAGCAGACTCGGTTTAGGGGTTCAGAATGAAAAACTGTTTTTT,-,TRBV5-1,few,TRBJ1-4
CASSPGMGMDYGYTF,TGTGCCAGCTCGCCGGGGATGGGGATGGACTATGGCTACACCTTC,-,TRBV18,-,TRBJ1-2
CASSTGGGETQYF,TGCGCCAGCAGCACAGGGGGTGGGGAGACCCAGTACTTC,TRBD1,TRBV5-1,-,TRBJ2-5